This T cell receptor (beta chain) was sequenced in a study of regulatory T cells in long-lasting Graves disease (dated by TCRdb to the early 2020s). Background for the entire study: Newly diagnosed Graves' disease patients had taken antithyroid drugs for less than 3 months. Patients with persistent Graves' disease were compared with patients with newly diagnosed Graves' disease using TCR sequencing and RNA sequencing of peripheral blood. The study was registered as a clinical trial and conducted in China. TCR sequencing covered some 13 persistent and 20 or so newly diagnosed Graves' disease patients, some 33 samples in total. The investigation overall reported the following: As a limitation, the authors acknowledged that the small sample size may reduce accuracy. Because the primary lesion, thyroid tissue, could not be accessed, the study looked at peripheral blood alone. Persistent Graves' disease patients showed lower TCR Shannon entropy and fewer highly expanded clones than newly diagnosed patients, suggesting clonal expansion. More public clonotypes were shared among persistent patients (roughly 2,700) than among newly diagnosed patients (more than 900). Preferential use of TRBV28, TRBJ1-2 and TRBJ2-5 was observed in persistent disease, whereas TRBV20-1 and TRBJ2-1 were favored in newly diagnosed disease. Only the TCR beta chain was sequenced and analyzed.

The library was generated by multiplex PCR. The sequencer was an Illumina HiSeq 4000. iRepertoire HTBI primers and Arm-PCR amplification of CDR3 regions were used to construct TCR beta libraries. Before sequencing, the PCR products underwent gel purification. On the study's bioinformatics: Gene usage analysis of CDR3 amino acid clonotypes used the 50 to 70 TRBV and 11 to 15 TRBJ segments found across samples. COPE and FqMerger were used to merge the filtered high-quality paired reads into contigs. Contigs were aligned with BLAST to IMGT TRBV, TRBD and TRBJ reference genes, and CDR3 was defined per IMGT. Any clonotype with a frequency above 0.1% was classified as a highly expanded clone. Shannon entropy served as the measure of repertoire diversity, while the Gini coefficient captured V-J evenness. A clonotype was considered public if more than one individual shared it. TCRdb cleaned the public reads at Q25 with fastp, built clones with MiXCR and kept in-frame beta chains. Each CDR3 protein gets just one entry, which takes the most common genes and DNA from the rows behind it. The V and J calls reflect TCRdb's pipeline rather than the authors' work. The sample records fewer than 350,000 distinct CDR3 sequences, over 15% of which are singletons. The ten largest clones represent around 36% of the sample.

In light of the paper, this sample's time point label describes: newly diagnosed GD, antithyroid drugs for less than 3 months. RNA was extracted from PBMCs in TRIzol for both TCR sequencing and RNA sequencing. The diagnosis of Graves' disease was made according to American Thyroid Association guidelines. Patients for the study were recruited at an endocrinology department in Xi'an, China. Each patient gave 7.5 to 10 milliliters of peripheral blood, collected in an EDTA anticoagulant tube. Ficoll Paque Plus density gradient separation was used to isolate PBMCs, and no additional T cell sorting was done. An Agilent 2100 Bioanalyzer and agarose gel were used to check RNA quality, while a NanoDrop 2000 measured RNA concentration. The germline V gene (reference sequence) yields LNHDA for CDR1 and SQIVND for CDR2. The cysteine opens and the phenylalanine closes a CDR3 of 14 amino acids. The read is trimmed to its CDR3 DNA, 42 bases read in frame from base 1. V is cut back by 4 bases and J by 10 bases, with 5 bases in the junction unmatched.

This clonotype was seen more than once but under ten times. Its antigen has not been determined. Base qualities are not provided; no much larger clone lies one nucleotide away. The receptor's source is a female donor with Graves disease. The rearrangement joined TRBV19 to TRBJ2-1, with 12 bases in between that match TRBD1. The sample in question was peripheral blood mononuclear cells (PBMCs), obtained at new diagnosis, from a patient treated with antithyroid drugs. The DNA reads as follows: TGTGCCAGTAGTAGGGACAGGGGGCCCTCGGAGCAGTTCTTC. Its product reads: CASSRDRGPSEQFF.